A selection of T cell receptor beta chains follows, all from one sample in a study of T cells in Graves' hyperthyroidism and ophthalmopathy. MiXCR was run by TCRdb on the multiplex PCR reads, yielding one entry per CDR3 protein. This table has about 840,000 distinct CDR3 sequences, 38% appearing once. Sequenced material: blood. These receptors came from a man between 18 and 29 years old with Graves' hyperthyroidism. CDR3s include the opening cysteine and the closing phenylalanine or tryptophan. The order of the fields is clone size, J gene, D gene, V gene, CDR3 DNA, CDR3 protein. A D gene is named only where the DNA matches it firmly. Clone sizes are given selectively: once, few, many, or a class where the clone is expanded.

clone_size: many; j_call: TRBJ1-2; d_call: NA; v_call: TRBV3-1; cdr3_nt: TGTGCCAGCAGCCAAGATGGAAGGGTTGGCTACACCTTC; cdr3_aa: CASSQDGRVGYTF
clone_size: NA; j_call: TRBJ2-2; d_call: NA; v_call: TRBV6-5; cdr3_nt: TGTGCCAGCAGTTACTCCCTGACAGGGAACACCGGGGAGCTGTTTTTT; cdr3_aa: CASSYSLTGNTGELFF
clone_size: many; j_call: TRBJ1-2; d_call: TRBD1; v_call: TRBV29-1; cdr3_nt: TGCAGCGTTCCGGACAGGGGGCTATATGGCTACACCTTC; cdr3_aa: CSVPDRGLYGYTF
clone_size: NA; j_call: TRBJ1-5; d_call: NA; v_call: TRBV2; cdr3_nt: TGTGCCAACAGCTCATGGGGCAATCAGCCCCAGCATTTT; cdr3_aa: CANSSWGNQPQHF
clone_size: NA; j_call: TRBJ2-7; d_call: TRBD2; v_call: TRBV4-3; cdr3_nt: TGCGCCAGCAGCCAAGCAGGCGGGAGCTCCTACGAGCAGTACTTC; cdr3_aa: CASSQAGGSSYEQYF
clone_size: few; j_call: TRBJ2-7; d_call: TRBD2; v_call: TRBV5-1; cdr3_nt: TGCGCCAGCAGCCCAGTCGGGGGGATATACGAGCAGTACTTC; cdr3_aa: CASSPVGGIYEQYF
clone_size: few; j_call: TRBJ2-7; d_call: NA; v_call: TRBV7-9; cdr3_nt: TGTGCCAGCAGCTCCTCCTATGGGACGGACGCCTTCTACGAGCAGTACTTC; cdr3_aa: CASSSSYGTDAFYEQYF
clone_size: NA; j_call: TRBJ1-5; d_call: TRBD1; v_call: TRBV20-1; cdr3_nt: TGCAGTGCTACCCGTACAGGGGACGGCAATCAGCCCCAGCATTTT; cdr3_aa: CSATRTGDGNQPQHF
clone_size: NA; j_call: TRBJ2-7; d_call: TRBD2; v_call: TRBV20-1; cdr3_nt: TGCAGTGCTAGAGTTTCAAGCGGGAGGGACTACGGCGAGCAGTACTTC; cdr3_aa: CSARVSSGRDYGEQYF
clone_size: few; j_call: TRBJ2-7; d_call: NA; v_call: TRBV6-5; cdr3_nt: TGTGCCAGCAGTGCCCTAATGGGTTACAACTACGAGCAGTACTTC; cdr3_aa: CASSALMGYNYEQYF
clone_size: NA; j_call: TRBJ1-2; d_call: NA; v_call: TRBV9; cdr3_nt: TGTGCCAGCAGCCAAGGGAAGGACAGCAATGGCTACACCTTC; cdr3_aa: CASSQGKDSNGYTF
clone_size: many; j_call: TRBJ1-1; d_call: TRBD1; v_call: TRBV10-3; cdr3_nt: TGTGCCATCAGTGATAAGAACAGGGGAAACACTGAAGCTTTCTTT; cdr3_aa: CAISDKNRGNTEAFF
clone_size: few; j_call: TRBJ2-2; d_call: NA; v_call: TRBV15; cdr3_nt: TGTGCCACCAGCATAAGGGGGGAGCTGTTTTTT; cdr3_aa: CATSIRGELFF
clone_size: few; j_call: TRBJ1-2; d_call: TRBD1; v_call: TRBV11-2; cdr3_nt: TGCGCCAGCAGCCTTGGGACAGTGAGTAACTATGGCTACACCTTC; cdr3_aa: CASSLGTVSNYGYTF
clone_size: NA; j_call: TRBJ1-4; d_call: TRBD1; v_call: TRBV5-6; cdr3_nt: TGTGCCAGCAGCTTGGCCCGGAGACAGGGAGAAAAACTGTTTTTT; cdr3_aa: CASSLARRQGEKLFF
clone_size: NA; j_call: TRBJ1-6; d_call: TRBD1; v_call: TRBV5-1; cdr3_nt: TGCGCCAGCAGCTGGGGAGGACAGGGGAATTCACCCCTCCACTTT; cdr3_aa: CASSWGGQGNSPLHF
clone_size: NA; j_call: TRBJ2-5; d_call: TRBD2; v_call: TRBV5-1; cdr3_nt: TGCGCCAGCAGCCCCGGGACTAGCGGGGGGGAGCAGTACTTC; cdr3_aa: CASSPGTSGGEQYF
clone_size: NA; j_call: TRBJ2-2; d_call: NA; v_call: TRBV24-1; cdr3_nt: TGTGCCACCAATGTCGGGAACACCGGGGAGCTGTTTTTT; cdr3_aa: CATNVGNTGELFF
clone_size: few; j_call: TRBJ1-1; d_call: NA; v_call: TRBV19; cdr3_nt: TGTGCCAGTAGTACCCCCTGGGCCATGAACACTGAAGCTTTCTTT; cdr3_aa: CASSTPWAMNTEAFF
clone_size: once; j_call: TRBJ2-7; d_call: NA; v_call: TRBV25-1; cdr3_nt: TGTGCCAGCAGTCGCCTTGACGGAGACTACGAGCAGTACTTC; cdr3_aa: CASSRLDGDYEQYF
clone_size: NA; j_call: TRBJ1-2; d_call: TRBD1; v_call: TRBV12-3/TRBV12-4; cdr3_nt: TGTGCCAGCAGTCCCCCCCAATGGGGGACAGCTAACTATGGCTACACCTTC; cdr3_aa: CASSPPQWGTANYGYTF
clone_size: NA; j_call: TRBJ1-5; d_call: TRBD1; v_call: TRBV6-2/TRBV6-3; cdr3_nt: TGTGCCAGCACCGAGACAGGGATGGCTCAGCCCCAGCATTTT; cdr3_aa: CASTETGMAQPQHF
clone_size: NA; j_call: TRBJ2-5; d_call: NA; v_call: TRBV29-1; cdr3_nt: TGCAGCTTCCCGGTCCAGACCCAGTACTTC; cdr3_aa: CSFPVQTQYF
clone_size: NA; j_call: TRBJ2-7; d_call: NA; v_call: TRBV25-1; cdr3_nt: TGTGCCAGCAGTGAATCCGGAAGTATGGTCCCGAATGAGCAGTACTTC; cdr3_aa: CASSESGSMVPNEQYF
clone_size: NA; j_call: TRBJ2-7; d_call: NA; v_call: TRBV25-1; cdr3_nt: TGTGCCAGTCGGTCCGGGGCTATTTCCTCCTACGAGCAGTACTTC; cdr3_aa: CASRSGAISSYEQYF
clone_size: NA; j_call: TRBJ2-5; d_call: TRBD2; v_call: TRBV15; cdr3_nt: TGTGCCACCAGCAGAGAACGGGGAGGGGCCCAGTACTTC; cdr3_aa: CATSRERGGAQYF
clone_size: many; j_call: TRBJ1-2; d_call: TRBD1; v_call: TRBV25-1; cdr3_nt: TGTGCCAGCAGTGAAGGGGACAGGGGCTACACCTTC; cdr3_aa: CASSEGDRGYTF
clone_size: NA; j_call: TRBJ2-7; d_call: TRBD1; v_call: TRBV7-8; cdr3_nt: TGTGCCAGCCCCCCCGGGACAGGCCCCTACGAGCAGTACTTC; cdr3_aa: CASPPGTGPYEQYF
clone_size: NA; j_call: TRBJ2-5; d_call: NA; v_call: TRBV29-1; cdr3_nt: TGCAGTACGACGGGTGGCGGCGAGACCCAGTACTTC; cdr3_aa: CSTTGGGETQYF
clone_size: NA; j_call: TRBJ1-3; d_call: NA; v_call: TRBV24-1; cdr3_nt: TGTGCCACCAGTGATCCTGTGGACTCCATATATTTT; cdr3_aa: CATSDPVDSIYF
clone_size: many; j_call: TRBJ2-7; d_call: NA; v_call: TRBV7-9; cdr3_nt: TGTGCCAGCAGCTCCCGGCCGCTCGAGCAGTACTTC; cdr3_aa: CASSSRPLEQYF
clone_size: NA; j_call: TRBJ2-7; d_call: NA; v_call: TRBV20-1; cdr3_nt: TGCAGTGCCGCCGAGGGGGGGGACGCGGGTGAGCAGTACTTC; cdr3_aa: CSAAEGGDAGEQYF